A single sample is the source of the 20 T cell receptor beta chains below, sequenced in a study of OX40 agonist ivuxolimab in advanced cancers. Assay used: immunoSEQ multiplex PCR; TCRdb lists only in-frame clones, some missing. Of tens of thousands of clones listed, just over 90% are singletons. The sample in question was CD4+ or CD8+ T cells sorted from blood, obtained in a trial of the OX40 agonist ivuxolimab. The receptors stem from an adult with an advanced solid tumor such as melanoma, head and neck, liver or kidney cancer.

The genes are TRBV29-1 and TRBJ2-3; D may be TRBD1 or TRBD2 (5 bases each). Germline V CDR1 and CDR2: SQVTM, ANQGSEA. The length of the CDR3 is 12 residues. The V end was cut by 7 bases, the J end by 3 bases, with 11 bases between. This CDR3 is CSGRDPTDTQYF. CDR3 bases: TGCAGCGGACGGGACCCTACAGATACGCAGTATTTT.

Here the CDR3 DNA reads TGTGCCAGCAGACGACAGGAGCTGACAGAGACCCAGTACTTC. Translation: CASRRQELTETQYF. This chain connects TRBV6-5 to TRBJ2-5; weak D call: TRBD1 (6 bases). The germline CDR1 and CDR2 sequences are MNHEY and SVGAGI. This CDR3 has 14 residues. V dropped 6 bases and J dropped 4 bases, with 15 bases sitting between them.

With respect to this clone: The same CDR3 can be traced to other DNA sequences in this sample. The J gene is TRBJ2-1, the V gene TRBV11-3; 9 bases align to TRBD2. Germline V gene data show CDR1 as SGHNT and CDR2 as YENEEA. CDR3 length: 13 amino acids. The V and J ends lost 5 bases and 7 bases, in that order; junction bases with no gene match: 3. CDR3 nucleotides: TGTGCCAGCAGCCTGGCGGGGGGGAATGAGCAGTTCTTC. Amino acid sequence: CASSLAGGNEQFF.

The chain couples TRBV12-5 to TRBJ1-3; D not resolved. CDR1 LGHNT and CDR2 FRNRAP come from the germline V gene. Trimming removed 0 bases at V and 7 bases at J, with 16 bases between. The CDR3 has 16 residues. CDR3 loop: CASGLVGWVTMNTIYF. In DNA, the CDR3 is TGTGCTAGTGGTTTGGTAGGTTGGGTGACGATGAACACCATATATTTT.

The chain joins TRBV2 to TRBJ1-2; possible D gene TRBD1, 5 bases. The CDR3 is 17 residues long. CDR1 is SNHLY, CDR2 FYNNEI, per germline. Deletions cut 2 bases from V and 8 bases from J, with 24 bases between. The CDR3 DNA reads TGTGCCAGCAGTGAAAGGGCGGGCGAGGGGCCTCGGGGCGGCTACACCTTC. Translation: CASSERAGEGPRGGYTF.

The chain couples TRBV7-2 to TRBJ2-1; D not resolved. The CDR3 contains 12 residues. V was trimmed by 5 bases and J by 4 bases, leaving 6 bases between them. Germline values: CDR1 SGHTA, CDR2 FQGNSA. The CDR3 DNA is TGTGCCAGCAGCACACCATACAATGAGCAGTTCTTC. It is translated as CASSTPYNEQFF.

This rearrangement joins TRBV11-3 to TRBJ2-4; D is unresolved. V lost 2 bases and J lost 0, with 8 bases in between. The CDR3 loop spans 15 amino acids. Germline V lookup: CDR1 SGHNT, CDR2 YENEEA. CDR3 region: CASSLRMGAKNIQYF. CDR3 DNA sequence: TGTGCCAGCAGCTTACGGATGGGAGCCAAAAACATTCAGTACTTC.

The V call is TRBV7-9, the J call TRBJ2-7, with D perhaps matching TRBD1 (6 bases). CDR3 length equals 13 residues. CDR1 SEHNR and CDR2 FQNEAQ come from the germline V gene (reference sequence). The V end was cut by 1 base, the J end by 9 bases, with 13 bases between. CDR3: CASSLGSQGGQYF. The CDR3 coding sequence is TGTGCCAGCAGCTTAGGGTCCCAAGGGGGGCAGTACTTC.

The V and J genes are TRBV30 and TRBJ2-2; D gene unclear. The CDR3 has 14 amino acids. V lost 0 bases, J lost 4 bases, and 9 bases lay in between. Germline V gene sequence: CDR1 GTSNPN, CDR2 SVGIG (reference sequence). The CDR3 DNA sequence: TGTGCCTGGAGTGTCCGGATCCCCACCGGGGAGCTGTTTTTT. Encoded protein: CAWSVRIPTGELFF.

The V and J genes are TRBV7-2 and TRBJ2-3; 14 bases map to TRBD2. With V trimmed by 5 bases and J by 3 bases, 4 bases remained unmatched. Germline loops: CDR1 SGHTA, CDR2 FQGNSA. The CDR3 is 16 residues long. The CDR3 DNA is TGTGCCAGCAGCATCGGACTAGCGGGGGGAACAGATACGCAGTATTTT. Encoded protein: CASSIGLAGGTDTQYF.

This chain connects TRBV28 to TRBJ1-1, with D possibly matching TRBD1 (6 bases). This CDR3 spans 13 amino acids. CDR1 is MDHEN, CDR2 SYDVKM, per germline. The V and J ends lost 6 bases and 6 bases respectively, with 14 bases between them. The CDR3 region is CASRDQGRAEAFF. In nucleotides, the CDR3 is TGTGCCAGCAGGGATCAGGGGCGGGCTGAAGCTTTCTTT.

This chain joins TRBV4-2 and TRBJ2-1; TRBD1 might be the D (6 bases). CDR3 length: 13 residues. The V gene lost 1 base and the J gene lost 15 bases, with 16 bases spanning the gap. CDR1 is LGHNA, CDR2 YNFKEQ, per germline. The CDR3: CASSQVGARGRFF. In DNA form, the CDR3 reads TGTGCCAGCAGCCAAGTTGGCGCTAGGGGGAGGTTCTTC.

This clone was seen just once. The rearrangement links TRBV6-1 to TRBJ2-1, with D unclear. The germline gives CDR1 MNHNS, CDR2 SASEGT. This CDR3 contains 13 residues. V lost 4 bases, J lost 2 bases, and 6 bases lay in between. The DNA of the CDR3 is TGTGCCAGCAGTGGCTATACCTACAATGAGCAGTTCTTC. As protein: CASSGYTYNEQFF.

This chain uses TRBV18 with TRBJ2-5, with 9 nucleotides matching TRBD2. The J call may be wrong; the DNA end is better matched by TRBJ2-7. The CDR3 totals 15 residues. The V gene's germline CDR1 is KGHSH and CDR2 LQKENI. CDR3 in amino acids: CASSPRLAGVYEQYF. CDR3 coding DNA: TGTGCCAGCTCACCGCGCTTAGCGGGGGTTTACGAGCAGTACTTC.

The gene calls are TRBV6-1 and TRBJ1-5, with D perhaps TRBD1 (5 bases). The CDR3 consists of 14 residues. The germline V and J ends were trimmed by 10 bases and 3 bases, with 16 bases remaining between them. Germline V gene lookup returns CDR1 MNHNS and CDR2 SASEGT. In nucleotides, the CDR3 is TGTGCCACGGGACTTTCAGGCGACAATCAGCCCCAGCATTTT. This gives the protein CATGLSGDNQPQHF.

This rearrangement joins TRBV2 to TRBJ2-7; 13 bases line up with TRBD2. The trim removed 3 bases at V and 5 bases at J, leaving 7 bases unmatched. This CDR3 contains 16 residues. Germline loops: CDR1 SNHLY, CDR2 FYNNEI. The CDR3 spells CASSDWTSGSINEQYF. In DNA form, the CDR3 reads TGTGCCAGCAGTGATTGGACTAGCGGGAGCATAAACGAGCAGTACTTC.

CDR3 in amino acids: CASSGGGYEQYF. The CDR3 DNA follows: TGCGCCAGCAGCGGAGGGGGCTACGAGCAGTACTTC. The rearrangement joins TRBV5-1 to TRBJ2-7; D assignment may be TRBD1 or TRBD2 (6 bases each). Germline CDR1 is SGHRS and CDR2 is YFSETQ. V was shortened by 4 bases and J by 3 bases, with 8 bases between the two germline ends. The CDR3 sequence is 12 residues long.

The table lists this clone with a count of one. This sequence joins TRBV7-2 and TRBJ2-3, with no clear D. V gave up 5 bases and J gave up 2 bases, with 2 bases separating them. This CDR3 has 11 amino acids. Germline CDR1 SGHTA, CDR2 FQGNSA. This CDR3 is CASSNTDTQYF. In DNA form, the CDR3 reads TGTGCCAGCAGCAACACAGATACGCAGTATTTT.

This sequence joins TRBV2 and TRBJ2-7; D is ambiguous. V was clipped by 3 bases and J by 1 base, with 10 bases between them. This CDR3 region has 14 residues. Germline CDR1 and CDR2: SNHLY and FYNNEI. As DNA, the CDR3 is TGTGCCAGCAGTGAGGACCGGCAGTCCTACGAGCAGTACTTC. This codes for CASSEDRQSYEQYF.

V is TRBV5-1 and J is TRBJ2-6; no firm D call. Trimming cost V 0 bases and J 0 bases, with 4 bases left between them. CDR1 and CDR2 from the germline V gene are SGHRS and YFSETQ. The CDR3 is 15 amino acids. As DNA, the CDR3 is TGCGCCAGCAGCTTGGTACTCTCTGGGGCCAACGTCCTGACTTTC. It codes for CASSLVLSGANVLTF.